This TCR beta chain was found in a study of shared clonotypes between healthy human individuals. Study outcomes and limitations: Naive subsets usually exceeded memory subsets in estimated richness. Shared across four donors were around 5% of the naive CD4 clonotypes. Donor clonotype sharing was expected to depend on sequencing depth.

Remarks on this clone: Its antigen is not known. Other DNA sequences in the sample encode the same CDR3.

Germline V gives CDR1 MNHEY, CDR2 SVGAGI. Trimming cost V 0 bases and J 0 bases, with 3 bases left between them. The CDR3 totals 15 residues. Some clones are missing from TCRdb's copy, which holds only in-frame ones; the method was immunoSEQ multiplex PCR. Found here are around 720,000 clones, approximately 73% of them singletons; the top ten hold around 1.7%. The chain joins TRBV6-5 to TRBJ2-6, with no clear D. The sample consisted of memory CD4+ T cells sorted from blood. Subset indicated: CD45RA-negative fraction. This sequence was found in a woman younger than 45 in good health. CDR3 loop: CASSYSFSGANVLTF. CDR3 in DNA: TGTGCCAGCAGTTACTCGTTCTCTGGGGCCAACGTCCTGACTTTC.